The 4 T cell receptor beta chains reported below all come from one sample, sequenced in a study of vaccination and CD4 T cells after COVID-19 (dated by TCRdb to between 2021 and 2024). The library came from PCR. Data came from an Illumina iSeq 100. DNA from cultured CD4+ T cells underwent TCR sequencing with the Oncomine TCR Beta short-read assay at the Johns Hopkins FTIC core. TCRdb itself trimmed the public reads at Q25 with fastp, ran MiXCR and retained productive beta chains. When rows share a CDR3 protein, they turn into one entry using the most common DNA and genes. For this sample there are nearly 25,000 distinct CDR3 sequences; more than 30% appear just once. The ten largest clones capture 3% to 3.5% of the sample. The sample's time point, from its label and the paper: late sampling 161 to 241 days after vaccination in three convalescent patients. The meaning of the sample's treatment or condition label: approximately nine-day PBMC culture with coronavirus spike peptide pools or control peptides (ViraFEST assay).

Their antigens are not known. The source material was CD4+ T cells from blood, cultured in vitro, sampled about 7 months after SARS-CoV-2 vaccination. These receptor sequences come from a human donor who had recovered from COVID-19.

This chain links TRBV28 with TRBJ2-5; D remains unclear. Germline V lookup: CDR1 MDHEN, CDR2 SYDVKM. The V and J ends lost 7 bases and 2 bases respectively, with 20 bases between them. The CDR3 has 16 residues. The CDR3 DNA reads as TGTGCCAGCACTCATCCTGGGGATCTCCGACAAGAGACCCAGTACTTC. It codes for CASTHPGDLRQETQYF.

This clonotype has a handful of counts. The chain links TRBV21-1 to TRBJ1-5; TRBD1, the table's D call, was not compared with the DNA. TRBV21-1 is marked as a pseudogene. The length of the CDR3 is 15 residues. The CDR3 here is CASSNPTASNQPQHF. DNA of the CDR3: TGTGCCAGCAGCAACCCGACAGCAAGCAATCAGCCCCAGCATTTT.

This clonotype was observed a few times. The gene calls are TRBV20-1 and TRBJ2-5, with 7 bases aligning to TRBD1. CDR1 is DFQATT, CDR2 SNEGSKA, per germline (reference sequence). This CDR3 comprises 12 residues. The trim removed 5 bases at V and 5 bases at J, leaving 5 bases unmatched. DNA of the CDR3: TGCAGTGCTCCCCCGACAGGGGAGACCCAGTACTTC. Translating gives CSAPPTGETQYF.

The genes are TRBV28 and TRBJ1-2; D unclear. This CDR3 region has 13 residues. Trimming removed 3 bases at V and 4 bases at J, with 9 bases between. CDR1 is MDHEN, CDR2 SYDVKM, per germline. The CDR3 DNA reads as TGTGCCAGCAGTTTCCCTTGGGGCTATGGCTACACCTTC. It yields the protein CASSFPWGYGYTF.